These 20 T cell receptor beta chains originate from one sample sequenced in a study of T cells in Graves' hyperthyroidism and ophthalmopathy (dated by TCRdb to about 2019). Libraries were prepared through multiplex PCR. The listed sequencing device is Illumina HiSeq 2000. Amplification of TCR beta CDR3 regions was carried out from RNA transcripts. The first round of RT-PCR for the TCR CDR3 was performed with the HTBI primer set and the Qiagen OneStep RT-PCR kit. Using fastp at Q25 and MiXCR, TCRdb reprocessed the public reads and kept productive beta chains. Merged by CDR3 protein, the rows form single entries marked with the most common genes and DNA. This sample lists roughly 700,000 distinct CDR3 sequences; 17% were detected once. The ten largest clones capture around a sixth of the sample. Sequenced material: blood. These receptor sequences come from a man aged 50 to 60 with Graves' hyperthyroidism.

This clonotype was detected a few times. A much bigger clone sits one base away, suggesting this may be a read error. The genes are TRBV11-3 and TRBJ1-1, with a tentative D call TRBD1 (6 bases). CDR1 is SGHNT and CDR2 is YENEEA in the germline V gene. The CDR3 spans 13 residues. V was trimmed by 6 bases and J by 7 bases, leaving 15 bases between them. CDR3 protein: CASSPISGVEAFF. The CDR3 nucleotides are TGTGCCAGCAGTCCCATTTCAGGGGTTGAAGCTTTCTTT. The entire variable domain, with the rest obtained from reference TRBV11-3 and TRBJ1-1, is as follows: EAGVVQSPRYKIIEKKQPVAFWCNPISGHNTLYWYLQNLGQGPELLIRYENEEAVDDSQLPKDRFSAERLKGVDSTLKIQPAELGDSAVYLCASSPISGVEAFFGQGTRLTVV.

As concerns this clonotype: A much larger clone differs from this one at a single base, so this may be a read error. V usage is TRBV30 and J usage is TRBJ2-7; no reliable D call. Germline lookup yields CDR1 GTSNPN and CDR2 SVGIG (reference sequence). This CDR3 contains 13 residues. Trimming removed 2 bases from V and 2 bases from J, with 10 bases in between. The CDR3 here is CAWSIDKAYEQYF. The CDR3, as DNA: TGTGCCTGGAGTATCGACAAAGCCTACGAGCAGTACTTC.

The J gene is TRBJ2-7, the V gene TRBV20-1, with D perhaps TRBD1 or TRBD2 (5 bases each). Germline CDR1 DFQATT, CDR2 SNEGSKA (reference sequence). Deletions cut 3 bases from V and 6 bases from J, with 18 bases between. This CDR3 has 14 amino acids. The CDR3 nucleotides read TGCAGTGCTAGTCCGGGAACGAACAGGCGCGAGCAGTACTTC. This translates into CSASPGTNRREQYF.

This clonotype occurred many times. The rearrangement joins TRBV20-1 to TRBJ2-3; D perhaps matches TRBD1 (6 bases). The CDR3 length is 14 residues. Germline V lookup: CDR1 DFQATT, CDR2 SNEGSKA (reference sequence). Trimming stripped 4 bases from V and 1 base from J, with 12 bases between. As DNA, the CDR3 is TGCAGTGCTATCGTGGCAGGGGGCACAGATACGCAGTATTTT. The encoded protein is CSAIVAGGTDTQYF.

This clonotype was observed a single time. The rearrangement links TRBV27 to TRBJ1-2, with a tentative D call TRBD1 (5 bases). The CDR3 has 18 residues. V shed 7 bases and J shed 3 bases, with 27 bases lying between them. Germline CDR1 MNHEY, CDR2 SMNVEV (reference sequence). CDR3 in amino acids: CASTQQPRGTRLDYGYTF. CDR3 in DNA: TGTGCCAGCACCCAGCAACCGAGGGGCACCAGGTTGGACTATGGCTACACCTTC.

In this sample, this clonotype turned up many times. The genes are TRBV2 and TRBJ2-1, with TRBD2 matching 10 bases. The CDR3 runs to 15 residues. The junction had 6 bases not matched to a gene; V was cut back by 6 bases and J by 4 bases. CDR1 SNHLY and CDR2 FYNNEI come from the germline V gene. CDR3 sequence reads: CASSSGTSVYNEQFF. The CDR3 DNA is TGTGCCAGCAGCTCCGGGACTAGCGTATACAATGAGCAGTTCTTC. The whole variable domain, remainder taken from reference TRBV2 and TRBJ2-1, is EPEVTQTPSHQVTQMGQEVILRCVPISNHLYFYWYRQILGQKVEFLVSFYNNEISEKSEIFDDQFSVERPDGSNFTLKIRSTKLEDSAMYFCASSSGTSVYNEQFFGPGTRLTVL.

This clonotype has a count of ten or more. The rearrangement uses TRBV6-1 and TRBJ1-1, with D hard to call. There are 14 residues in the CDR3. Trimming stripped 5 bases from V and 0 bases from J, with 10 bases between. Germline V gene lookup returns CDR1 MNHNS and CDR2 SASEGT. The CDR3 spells CASSQRPVNTEAFF. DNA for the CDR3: TGTGCCAGCAGTCAGAGGCCAGTGAACACTGAAGCTTTCTTT.

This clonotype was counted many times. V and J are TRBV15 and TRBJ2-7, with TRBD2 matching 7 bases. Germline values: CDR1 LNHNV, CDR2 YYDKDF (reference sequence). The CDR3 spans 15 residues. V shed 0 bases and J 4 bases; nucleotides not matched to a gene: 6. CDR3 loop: CATSRDFGGSYEQYF. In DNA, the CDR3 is TGTGCCACCAGCAGAGATTTTGGCGGGAGTTACGAGCAGTACTTC.

The CDR3 bases are TGCGCCAGCAGCTTGGCCGGACAGGGGGAAGAGACCCAGTACTTC. It translates to CASSLAGQGEETQYF. The chain couples TRBV5-1 to TRBJ2-5; TRBD1 aligns across 10 bases. The CDR3 contains 15 residues. Germline V lookup: CDR1 SGHRS, CDR2 YFSETQ. The V gene end was trimmed by 0 bases and the J gene end by 3 bases; junction bases not matched to a gene: 2.

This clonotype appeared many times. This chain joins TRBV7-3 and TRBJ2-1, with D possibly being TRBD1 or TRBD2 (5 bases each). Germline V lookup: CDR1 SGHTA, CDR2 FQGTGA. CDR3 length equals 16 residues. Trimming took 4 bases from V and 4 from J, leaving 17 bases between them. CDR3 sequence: CASSSPSGTVYNEQFF. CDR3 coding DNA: TGTGCCAGCAGCTCCCCCTCCGGGACGGTGTACAATGAGCAGTTCTTC. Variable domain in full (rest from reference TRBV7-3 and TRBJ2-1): GAGVSQTPSNKVTEKGKYVELRCDPISGHTALYWYRQSLGQGPEFLIYFQGTGAADDSGLPNDRFFAVRPEGSVSTLKIQRTERGDSAVYLCASSSPSGTVYNEQFFGPGTRLTVL.

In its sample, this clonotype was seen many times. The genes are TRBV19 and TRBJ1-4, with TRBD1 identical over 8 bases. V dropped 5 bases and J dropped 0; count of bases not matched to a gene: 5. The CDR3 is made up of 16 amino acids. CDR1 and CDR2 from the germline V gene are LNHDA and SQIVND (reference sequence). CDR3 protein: CASSQETGATNEKLFF. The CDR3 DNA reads TGTGCCAGTAGTCAGGAGACAGGGGCAACTAATGAAAAACTGTTTTTT.

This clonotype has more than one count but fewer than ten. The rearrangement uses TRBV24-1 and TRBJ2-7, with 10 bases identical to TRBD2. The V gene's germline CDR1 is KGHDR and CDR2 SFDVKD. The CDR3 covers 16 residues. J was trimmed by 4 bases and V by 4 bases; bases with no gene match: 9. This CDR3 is CATSDFGSSGRYEQYF. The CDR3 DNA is TGTGCCACCAGTGACTTCGGGTCTAGCGGGAGATACGAGCAGTACTTC.

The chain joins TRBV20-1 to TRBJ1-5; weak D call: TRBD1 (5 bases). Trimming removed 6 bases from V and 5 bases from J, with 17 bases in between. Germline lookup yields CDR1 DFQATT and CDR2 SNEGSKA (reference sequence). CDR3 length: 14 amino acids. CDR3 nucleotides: TGCAGTGCCCGCGGGACCATGGGGGATCAGCCCCAGCATTTT. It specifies CSARGTMGDQPQHF.

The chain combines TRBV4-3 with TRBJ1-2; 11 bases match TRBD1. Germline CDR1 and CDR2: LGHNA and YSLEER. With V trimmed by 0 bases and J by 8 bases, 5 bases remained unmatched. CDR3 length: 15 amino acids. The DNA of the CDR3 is TGCGCCAGCAGCCAAGATCGGACAGGGGGCGACGGCTACACCTTC. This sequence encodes CASSQDRTGGDGYTF.

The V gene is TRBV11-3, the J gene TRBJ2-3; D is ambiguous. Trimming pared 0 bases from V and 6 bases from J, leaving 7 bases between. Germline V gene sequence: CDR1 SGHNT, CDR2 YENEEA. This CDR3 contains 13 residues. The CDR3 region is CASSLDQSDTQYF. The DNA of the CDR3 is TGTGCCAGCAGCTTAGACCAGTCGGATACGCAGTATTTT.

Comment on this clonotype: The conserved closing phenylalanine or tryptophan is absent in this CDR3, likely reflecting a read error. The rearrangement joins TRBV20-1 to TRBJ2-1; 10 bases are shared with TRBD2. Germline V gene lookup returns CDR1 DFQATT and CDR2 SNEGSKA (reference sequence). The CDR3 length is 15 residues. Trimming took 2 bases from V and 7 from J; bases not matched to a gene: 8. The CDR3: CSARNLAGVRNEQFL. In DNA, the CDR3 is TGCAGTGCTAGAAACCTAGCGGGAGTGCGGAATGAGCAGTTCCTC.

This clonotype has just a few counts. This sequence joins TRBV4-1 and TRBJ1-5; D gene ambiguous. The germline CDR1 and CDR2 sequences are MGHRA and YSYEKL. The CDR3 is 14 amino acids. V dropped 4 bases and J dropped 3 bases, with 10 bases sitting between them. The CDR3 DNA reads TGCGCCAGCAGCCGAGACGGGGACAATCAGCCCCAGCATTTT. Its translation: CASSRDGDNQPQHF.

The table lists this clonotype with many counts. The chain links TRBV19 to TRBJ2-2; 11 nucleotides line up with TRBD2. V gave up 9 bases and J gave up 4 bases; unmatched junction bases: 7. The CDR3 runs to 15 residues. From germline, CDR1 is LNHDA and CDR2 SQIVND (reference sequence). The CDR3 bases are TGTGCCAGCGACGGGACTAGCGGTTTCACCGGGGAGCTGTTTTTT. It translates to CASDGTSGFTGELFF.

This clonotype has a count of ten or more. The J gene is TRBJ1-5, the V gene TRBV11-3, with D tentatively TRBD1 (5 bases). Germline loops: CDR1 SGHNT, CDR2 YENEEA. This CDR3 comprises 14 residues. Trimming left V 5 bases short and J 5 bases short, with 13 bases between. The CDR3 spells CASSAGTQDQPQHF. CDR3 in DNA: TGTGCCAGCAGCGCCGGGACTCAAGATCAGCCCCAGCATTTT.

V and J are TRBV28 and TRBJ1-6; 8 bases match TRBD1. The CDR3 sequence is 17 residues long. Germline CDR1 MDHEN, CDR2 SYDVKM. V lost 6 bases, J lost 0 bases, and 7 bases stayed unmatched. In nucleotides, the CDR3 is TGTGCCAGCAGCCGGACAGGGCTAAGCTCCTATAATTCACCCCTCCACTTT. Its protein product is CASSRTGLSSYNSPLHF.